This T cell receptor beta chain was documented in a study of CD8 T cells in ankylosing spondylitis. Overall study results and limits: Characteristic of ankylosing spondylitis blood, it appeared, was a TCR beta motif comprising roughly 8 highly homologous variants.

Comment on this clonotype: The antigen is unknown.

From the 5' RACE reads, TCRdb called clonotypes with MiXCR, one entry per CDR3 protein. Of about 450,000 distinct CDR3 sequences listed, 26% are singletons. Germline V lookup: CDR1 DFQATT, CDR2 SNEGSKA (reference sequence). V shed 6 bases, J shed 4 bases, and the junction held 5 bases outside the gene matches. This CDR3 contains 13 residues. The chain is built from TRBV20-1 and TRBJ2-7; 11 bases fit TRBD1. Material for sequencing was blood, either unsorted or a sorted T cell fraction (not recorded which). This TCR was recovered from a male donor with ankylosing spondylitis. The CDR3 bases are TGCAGTGCACCGGGACAGGGGGTTTACGAGCAGTACGTC. Translated: CSAPGQGVYEQYV.